These 32 T cell receptor beta chains originate from one sample sequenced in a study of cytomegalovirus exposure and HLA in healthy donors. The PCR contained 60 Vbeta and 13 Jbeta primers. The assay was immunoSEQ multiplex PCR, and TCRdb's table has in-frame clones only and misses some. The sample yields 150,000 to 200,000 clones, about 75% seen once. Sequenced input: PBMCs. The receptors originated from a young man in good health and CMV-seropositive.

V gene TRBV9 combines with J gene TRBJ1-6; a weak D match, TRBD1 (6 bases). CDR3 size: 15 residues. CDR1 is SGDLS and CDR2 is YYNGEE in the germline V gene. V was pared by 0 bases and J by 7 bases, with 11 bases between. Written as DNA, the CDR3 is TGTGCCAGCAGCGTAGGCAGGGGCGGAAATTCACCCCTCCACTTT. Translation: CASSVGRGGNSPLHF. The whole variable domain, remainder taken from reference TRBV9 and TRBJ1-6, is DSGVTQTPKHLITATGQRVTLRCSPRSGDLSVYWYQQSLDQGLQFLIQYYNGEERAKGNILERFSAQQFPDLHSELNLSSLELGDSALYFCASSVGRGGNSPLHFGNGTRLTVT.

The CDR3 is CASSEWDNTDTQYF. CDR3 DNA: TGTGCCAGCAGCGAATGGGACAACACAGATACGCAGTATTTT. This chain connects TRBV2 to TRBJ2-3, with D perhaps matching TRBD1 (6 bases). The length of the CDR3 is 14 residues. Germline V gene lookup returns CDR1 SNHLY and CDR2 FYNNEI. The V end lost 6 bases, the J end lost 2 bases, and 12 bases lay between the germline ends. Filled out from reference TRBV2 and TRBJ2-3, the complete variable domain reads EPEVTQTPSHQVTQMGQEVILRCVPISNHLYFYWYRQILGQKVEFLVSFYNNEISEKSEIFDDQFSVERPDGSNFTLKIRSTKLEDSAMYFCASSEWDNTDTQYFGPGTRLTVL.

The chain has TRBV30 and TRBJ2-5; 11 positions agree with TRBD1. V lost 5 bases to trimming and J lost 0 bases; unmatched junction nucleotides: 2. This CDR3 contains 14 residues. The germline CDR1 and CDR2 sequences are GTSNPN and SVGIG (reference sequence). The CDR3 DNA follows: TGTGCCTGGGAGGACAGGGGGCACCAAGAGACCCAGTACTTC. Translation: CAWEDRGHQETQYF.

The chain is built from TRBV4-2 and TRBJ1-2; a possible D gene is TRBD1 (6 bases). The CDR3 consists of 15 residues. Trimming shortened V by 1 base and J by 7 bases, and 16 bases separated the two germline ends. In germline, CDR1 is LGHNA, CDR2 YNFKEQ. The DNA for the CDR3 is TGTGCCAGCAGCCAAGCGGGGCAGGGGTTGAGTGGCTACACCTTC. As protein: CASSQAGQGLSGYTF.

The rearrangement uses TRBV10-1 and TRBJ2-3; 12 nucleotides match TRBD2. Germline CDR1 and CDR2: WNHNN and SYGVQD (reference sequence). CDR3 size: 18 residues. The V gene end was trimmed by 2 bases and the J gene end by 4 bases; junction bases not matched to a gene: 10. The CDR3 here is CASSENSGLAGIADTQYF. CDR3 DNA sequence: TGCGCCAGCAGTGAGAACTCCGGACTAGCGGGAATCGCAGATACGCAGTATTTT.

V and J are TRBV29-1 and TRBJ1-1, with D possibly matching TRBD1 (5 bases). The germline V gene has CDR1 SQVTM and CDR2 ANQGSEA. This CDR3 has 13 amino acids. V gave up 4 bases and J gave up 0 bases, with 9 bases separating them. The CDR3 DNA reads TGCAGCGTTGGGGGACTGTTGAACACTGAAGCTTTCTTT. Translating gives CSVGGLLNTEAFF.

The chain joins TRBV6-5 to TRBJ1-6; D is possibly TRBD1 (5 bases). V shed 5 bases and J shed 7 bases, with 12 bases lying between them. Germline values: CDR1 MNHEY, CDR2 SVGAGI. The CDR3 has 14 residues. CDR3 sequence (DNA): TGTGCCAGCAGTATACCGACAGCCAATTCACCCCTCCACTTT. It is translated as CASSIPTANSPLHF.

The rearrangement links TRBV5-6 to TRBJ2-7; D is undetermined. The ends were cut back, 1 base at V and 7 bases at J, with 18 bases in the middle. This CDR3 region has 15 residues. Germline-derived CDR1 and CDR2 are SGHDT and YYEEEE. The CDR3 DNA follows: TGTGCCAGCAGCTTGAGGGAAGGCTTACTACGGGAGCAGTACGTC. It is translated as CASSLREGLLREQYV.

This sequence joins TRBV30 and TRBJ1-1; D is undetermined. The CDR3 is made up of 12 amino acids. Germline V CDR1 and CDR2: GTSNPN, SVGIG (reference sequence). Deletions cut 2 bases from V and 1 base from J, with 5 bases between. This chain's CDR3 is CAWSIGNTEAFF. As DNA, the CDR3 is TGTGCCTGGAGTATCGGGAACACTGAAGCTTTCTTT.

The table lists this clone with a count of one. This chain links TRBV7-6 with TRBJ2-5, with 8 bases matching TRBD2. This CDR3 has 14 residues. Germline V gives CDR1 SGHVS, CDR2 FNYEAQ. Trimming removed 5 bases from V and 4 bases from J; junction bases left unmatched: 6. Here the CDR3 DNA reads TGTGCCAGCAGCCCGGGCGGGGGGTCAGAGACCCAGTACTTC. Its protein product is CASSPGGGSETQYF. The full variable domain, rest sourced from reference TRBV7-6 and TRBJ2-5, is GAGVSQSPRYKVTKRGQDVALRCDPISGHVSLYWYRQALGQGPEFLTYFNYEAQQDKSGLPNDRFSAERPEGSISTLTIQRTEQRDSAMYRCASSPGGGSETQYFGPGTRLLVL.

This rearrangement joins TRBV14 to TRBJ1-2, with D possibly matching TRBD1 (5 bases). V was clipped by 6 bases and J by 8 bases, with 16 bases between them. The germline V gene has CDR1 SGHDN and CDR2 FVKESK. The CDR3 contains 13 residues. The CDR3 DNA is TGTGCCAGCAGGTCCGGGGGGAGGAGCGGCTACACCTTC. It codes for CASRSGGRSGYTF.

The V gene is TRBV30, the J gene TRBJ1-5, with TRBD1 as a possible D gene (5 bases). V was pared by 1 base and J by 0 bases, with 10 bases between. Germline lookup yields CDR1 GTSNPN and CDR2 SVGIG (reference sequence). This CDR3 is 15 amino acids long. The CDR3 sequence: CAWSEGDYSNQPQHF. The CDR3 DNA sequence: TGTGCCTGGAGTGAAGGGGATTATAGCAATCAGCCCCAGCATTTT.

In this sample, this clone turned up a few times. The V call is TRBV6-1, the J call TRBJ2-3; D unresolved. Germline CDR1 and CDR2: MNHNS and SASEGT. The V gene lost 7 bases and the J gene lost 2 bases, with 16 bases spanning the gap. CDR3 length equals 15 residues. The CDR3 sequence is CASKPSPLLTDTQYF. The CDR3 DNA sequence: TGTGCCAGCAAACCCTCTCCACTCCTCACAGATACGCAGTATTTT.

This clone was seen only a few times. The rearrangement uses TRBV10-1 and TRBJ1-3; 10 bases match TRBD1. V lost 4 bases, J lost 7 bases, and 4 bases stayed unmatched. Germline values: CDR1 WNHNN, CDR2 SYGVQD (reference sequence). CDR3 length equals 14 residues. The CDR3 coding sequence is TGCGCCAGCAGTGGGACAGGGGGTATGAACACCATATATTTT. Translated, it gives CASSGTGGMNTIYF.

The chain couples TRBV19 to TRBJ1-2; 10 bases agree with TRBD1. Germline CDR1 LNHDA, CDR2 SQIVND (reference sequence). The CDR3 sequence is 14 residues long. After removal of 6 bases from V and 8 bases from J, the junction contained 9 bases not matched to a gene. The CDR3 DNA reads as TGTGCCAGTAGATCGACAGGGGGCGCGGGGGGCTACACCTTC. Translating gives CASRSTGGAGGYTF. The whole variable domain, remainder taken from reference TRBV19 and TRBJ1-2, is DGGITQSPKYLFRKEGQNVTLSCEQNLNHDAMYWYRQDPGQGLRLIYYSQIVNDFQKGDIAEGYSVSREKKESFPLTVTSAQKNPTAFYLCASRSTGGAGGYTFGSGTRLTVV.

This clone was detected a few times. The CDR3, as DNA: TGTGCCAGCAGCCCGGACAGAAATTCACCCCTCCACTTT. It encodes CASSPDRNSPLHF. The chain joins TRBV7-6 to TRBJ1-6; TRBD1 is a possible D gene (6 bases). There are 13 residues in the CDR3. The germline CDR1 and CDR2 sequences are SGHVS and FNYEAQ. Trimming took 5 bases from V and 7 from J, leaving 9 bases between them.

The chain links TRBV7-2 to TRBJ1-2, with 10 bases fitting TRBD1. The length of the CDR3 is 14 residues. Germline CDR1 SGHTA, CDR2 FQGNSA. Trimming removed 5 bases from V and 8 bases from J; junction bases left unmatched: 8. The chain's CDR3 is CASSKDRGNGGYTF. CDR3 nucleotide sequence: TGTGCCAGCAGCAAGGACAGGGGGAACGGCGGCTACACCTTC.

The rearrangement links TRBV10-3 to TRBJ1-6, with D tentatively TRBD1 (5 bases). The CDR3 is 14 residues long. Trimming stripped 3 bases from V and 8 bases from J, with 11 bases between. Per the germline V gene, CDR1 is ENHRY and CDR2 is SYGVKD. Here the CDR3 DNA reads TGTGCCATCAGTGATAGCAGGGAGGATTCACCCCTCCACTTT. Its protein product is CAISDSREDSPLHF.

This clone was observed a handful of times. J is TRBJ1-2 and V is TRBV28; D gene ambiguous. The CDR3 consists of 11 residues. The ends were cut back, 3 bases at V and 7 bases at J, with 6 bases in the middle. Germline V gene data show CDR1 as MDHEN and CDR2 as SYDVKM. CDR3: CASSFTGGYTF. Written as DNA, the CDR3 is TGTGCCAGCAGTTTCACTGGTGGCTACACCTTC.

The rearrangement uses TRBV13 and TRBJ2-1; no definite D call. CDR3 length: 11 residues. Germline CDR1 PRHDT, CDR2 FYEKMQ (reference sequence). The germline V and J ends were trimmed by 4 bases and 8 bases, with 6 bases remaining between them. CDR3 nucleotides: TGTGCCAGCAGCTCCTCCCATGAGCAGTTCTTC. Amino acid sequence: CASSSSHEQFF.

This clone has a handful of counts. V gene TRBV9 combines with J gene TRBJ1-2; 9 bases align to TRBD1. The trim removed 2 bases at V and 4 bases at J, leaving 6 bases unmatched. In germline, CDR1 is SGDLS, CDR2 YYNGEE. The CDR3 covers 15 residues. The CDR3 DNA reads TGTGCCAGCAGCGTCACGGGGACAGGGACCTATGGCTACACCTTC. Translated: CASSVTGTGTYGYTF.

DNA for the CDR3: TGTGCCAGCAGTTTATATCCCCCAGCAAGCGGGGAAAAACTGTTTTTT. This codes for CASSLYPPASGEKLFF. This chain connects TRBV27 to TRBJ1-4; unclear D gene. The V end was cut by 1 base, the J end by 8 bases, with 17 bases between. The germline gives CDR1 MNHEY, CDR2 SMNVEV (reference sequence). The CDR3 is 16 amino acids.

The rearrangement uses TRBV5-4 and TRBJ1-1, with a weak D call TRBD1 (6 bases). V lost 4 bases, J lost 1 base, and 14 bases lay in between. Germline CDR1 SGHNT, CDR2 YYREEE (reference sequence). The length of the CDR3 is 15 residues. CDR3 protein: CASSPRGAPNTEAFF. Written as DNA, the CDR3 is TGTGCCAGCAGCCCCCGGGGGGCGCCGAACACTGAAGCTTTCTTT. The full variable domain, in which reference TRBV5-4 and TRBJ1-1 provide the parts outside the CDR3, is ETGVTQSPTHLIKTRGQQVTLRCSSQSGHNTVSWYQQALGQGPQFIFQYYREEENGRGNFPPRFSGLQFPNYSSELNVNALELDDSALYLCASSPRGAPNTEAFFGQGTRLTVV.

This clone was detected once. V is TRBV5-6 and J is TRBJ2-1, with D perhaps matching TRBD2 (6 bases). V was clipped by 2 bases and J by 5 bases, with 20 bases between them. The germline V gene encodes CDR1 SGHDT and CDR2 YYEEEE. The CDR3 consists of 17 residues. The chain's CDR3 is CASSFSSTSLTHNEQFF. The CDR3 DNA reads as TGTGCCAGCAGCTTTAGTTCGACTAGTCTTACCCACAATGAGCAGTTCTTC.

The chain carries TRBV6-6 and TRBJ2-3; tentative D call: TRBD1 (5 bases). The germline gives CDR1 MNHNY, CDR2 SVGAGI (reference sequence). V was cut by 11 bases and J by 2 bases, with 17 bases left in between. This CDR3 has 14 residues. This CDR3 reads CASKGHLLTDTQYF. The CDR3 bases are TGTGCCTCCAAAGGACACCTCCTCACAGATACGCAGTATTTT.

The J gene is TRBJ1-6, the V gene TRBV13; D might be TRBD1 (6 bases). This CDR3 is 15 amino acids long. Germline V gene lookup returns CDR1 PRHDT and CDR2 FYEKMQ (reference sequence). Trimming left V 7 bases short and J 6 bases short, with 16 bases between. The CDR3 DNA reads as TGTGCCAGCATCAAAAGGGGGGAGGGTAATTCACCCCTCCACTTT. This translates into CASIKRGEGNSPLHF.

The V call is TRBV15, the J call TRBJ1-3, with 10 positions matching TRBD1. This CDR3 has 15 amino acids. Trimming at V came to 7 bases and at J to 3 bases, leaving 6 bases not matched to a gene. CDR1 and CDR2 from the germline V gene are LNHNV and YYDKDF (reference sequence). Here the CDR3 reads CATTMDRGYGNTIYF. Written as DNA, the CDR3 is TGTGCCACCACCATGGACAGGGGGTATGGAAACACCATATATTTT.

V usage is TRBV6-1 and J usage is TRBJ2-5, with D possibly matching TRBD2 (5 bases). Germline loops: CDR1 MNHNS, CDR2 SASEGT. V lost 6 bases to trimming and J lost 4 bases, with 15 bases between them. There are 14 residues in the CDR3. For the CDR3, the DNA is TGTGCCAGCAGAATCGGACTGGTCGGAGAGACCCAGTACTTC. Translated, it gives CASRIGLVGETQYF.

V and J are TRBV2 and TRBJ2-3; no definite D call. In germline, CDR1 is SNHLY, CDR2 FYNNEI. With 5 bases removed from V and 3 bases from J, the gap between germline ends came to 6 bases. The length of the CDR3 is 12 residues. Here the CDR3 reads CASSTQTDTQYF. DNA for the CDR3: TGTGCCAGCAGTACGCAGACAGATACGCAGTATTTT. The full variable domain, with the rest looked up from reference TRBV2 and TRBJ2-3, is EPEVTQTPSHQVTQMGQEVILRCVPISNHLYFYWYRQILGQKVEFLVSFYNNEISEKSEIFDDQFSVERPDGSNFTLKIRSTKLEDSAMYFCASSTQTDTQYFGPGTRLTVL.

Only a few counts were recorded for this clone. This sequence joins TRBV7-9 and TRBJ2-2; D uncertain. Between the trimmed V and J ends, which lost 6 bases and 1 base, there was a span of 12 bases. The CDR3 loop spans 15 amino acids. CDR1 is SEHNR, CDR2 FQNEAQ, per germline (reference sequence). The CDR3 loop reads CASSVFLGNTGELFF. The CDR3 region has the DNA TGTGCCAGCAGTGTATTTCTCGGGAACACCGGGGAGCTGTTTTTT.

The rearrangement uses TRBV5-1 and TRBJ2-7; TRBD2 matches at 10 bases. The V gene's germline CDR1 is SGHRS and CDR2 YFSETQ. The CDR3 contains 15 residues. V gave up 0 bases and J gave up 0 bases; unmatched junction bases: 0. CDR3 nucleotide sequence: TGCGCCAGCAGCTTGGCTAGCGGGAGCTCCTACGAGCAGTACGTC. Amino acid sequence: CASSLASGSSYEQYV.

With regard to this clone: The sample carries other DNA sequences with the same CDR3. V gene TRBV5-1 combines with J gene TRBJ2-3, with 8 bases matching TRBD1. This CDR3 spans 15 amino acids. CDR1 is SGHRS and CDR2 is YFSETQ in the germline V gene. V was pared by 4 bases and J by 1 base, with 5 bases of the junction left unmatched. This CDR3 reads CASSPGQVRTDTQYF. In DNA, the CDR3 is TGCGCCAGCAGCCCGGGACAGGTTCGCACAGATACGCAGTATTTT.